A single T cell receptor beta chain is shown here with its context. Authors' methods: Counts of nucleated cells, estimated from reference gene primer amplification, were obtained. Profiling relied on immunoSEQ multiplex PCR, and the TCRdb table lists in-frame clones only, not all of them. Clone size and V and J calls were adopted from that table, with D and trimming inferred from the DNA. The data contain around 63,000 clones, around three quarters of them singletons. V gave up 3 bases and J gave up 3 bases, with 12 bases separating them. Germline CDR1 is MDHEN and CDR2 is SYDVKM. CDR3 length: 15 residues. The data stem from a study of blood T cell repertoires in COVID-19. Study-level information: T cells, B-cell-depleted T cells, or PBMCs provided the cDNA or gDNA that served as material.

This clonotype was sampled from a human donor in a cohort sampled during active COVID-19. The sequencing sample was made of peripheral blood. The chain recombines TRBV28 with TRBJ1-5, with D unresolved. In DNA, the CDR3 is TGTGCCAGCAGTTTTGGAGGTAATACCAATCAGCCCCAGCATTTT. Translated: CASSFGGNTNQPQHF.